This TCR beta chain is from a study of low-dose radiotherapy and immunotherapy resistance in tumors (dated by TCRdb to between 2020 and 2023). Regarding the study in general: In Cohort 1, each fraction delivered 0.5 Gy every 2 weeks, and the prescribed total PTV dose was 6.5 Gy. Cyclophosphamide 200 mg/m2 was administered intravenously every two weeks, one day before each radiation and immunotherapy administration. Eight patients were included in the translational analysis: three from the first dose cohort and the first five from the second dose cohort. Patients took aspirin 300 mg orally once daily for four cycles, starting on cycle 1 day 1. Nivolumab was administered intravenously as a 240 mg flat dose every two weeks, and ipilimumab was administered intravenously at 1 mg/kg every six weeks. Randomization of trial participants into treatment groups was not performed. In Cohort 2, 1 Gy per fraction was delivered every two weeks, for a total of 13 Gy over 26 weeks.

First-strand cDNA was synthesized with Superscript III and a set of TRAV- and TRBV-specific primers, covering both TCRalpha and TCRbeta chains. TCRs were amplified with Phusion for 15 to 20 PCR cycles using a constant-region primer together with the adapter attached to the V primers. Isolated mRNA was amplified with the MessageAmp II aRNA Amplification Kit, using a roughly 15-hour in vitro transcription at 37°C. The Dynabeads mRNA DIRECT Purification Kit was used to isolate mRNA for TCR sequencing. A second approximately 23-cycle Phusion PCR added indexed Illumina adapters, and products were purified with AMPure XP beads. The original methods were these. Using custom Perl scripts, TCR sequences encoding the same protein were pooled, out-of-frame sequences were removed, and the abundance of each clonotype was computed. Any TCR sequence backed by just one read was left out of the analysis. The metrics used to describe the repertoires included Shannon entropy, Gini index, clonality, richness, and the frequency of TCRs shared between repertoires. TCRdb reprocessed the public reads (quality trimming at Q25 with fastp, clone calling with MiXCR) and kept in-frame beta chains. Each entry merges the rows of one CDR3 protein and shows their most common DNA and genes. It is TCRdb's table, rather than the study itself, that gives the V and J calls and clone size. This sample comprises under 7,000 distinct CDR3 sequences, about four fifths of them detected only once. The biggest ten clones account for approximately 6.1% of the sample.

Donors were enrolled in RACIN, a single-arm phase I dose-escalation trial combining nivolumab, ipilimumab, aspirin, low-dose cyclophosphamide and low-dose radiotherapy. To be eligible, a patient needed to have an advanced solid tumor that was TIL-negative. From cysteine to phenylalanine, the CDR3 is 13 amino acids long. Only the CDR3 portion is preserved as DNA: 39 bases, with reading frame beginning at the first base. The germline V gene provides CDR1 MDHEN and CDR2 SYDVKM. V sheds 6 bases and J sheds 4 bases, leaving 10 bases between their ends. This clonotype was seen only a few times. This receptor's antigen is unknown. Base qualities are not provided; no much larger clone lies one nucleotide away.

The receptor's source is a human donor with advanced metastatic prostate, ovarian, gallbladder or colorectal cancer (not recorded which). This table probably holds off-target reads from a library built for another chain. The V and J genes are TRBV28 and TRBJ2-1, with the D gene too uncertain to name. The base sequence is TGTGCCAGCAGCGACGCTGGGTACAATGAGCAGTTCTTC. Translated, this gives CASSDAGYNEQFF.